Listed below are T cell receptor beta chains from one sample, sequenced in a study of shared clonotypes between healthy human individuals. TCRdb's table, derived via immunoSEQ multiplex PCR, lists solely in-frame clones and lacks some. This table has fewer than 650,000 clones, around 78% appearing once. Source material: PBMCs. These receptors were collected from a woman aged 40-49 years in good health. Some clones in this sample may be carry-over from other donors' samples. Each CDR3 is given with its conserved first and last residue. A D gene is named only where the DNA matches it firmly. Some rows have no size entry. The others give once, few or many, or a class for an expanded clone.

abundance: NA; j_gene: TRBJ2-5; v_gene: TRBV30; d_gene: NA; CDR3aa: CAWSVRLVGEQYF; CDR3nt: TGTGCCTGGAGTGTACGCCTAGTGGGTGAGCAGTACTTC
abundance: NA; j_gene: TRBJ2-5; v_gene: TRBV7-6; d_gene: TRBD2; CDR3aa: CASSRVGLAGVETQYF; CDR3nt: TGTGCCAGCAGCCGAGTGGGACTAGCGGGAGTAGAGACCCAGTACTTC
abundance: NA; j_gene: TRBJ1-1; v_gene: TRBV5-1; d_gene: NA; CDR3aa: CASSFQLGAEGWDEAFF; CDR3nt: TGCGCCAGCAGCTTTCAACTCGGTGCTGAAGGGTGGGATGAAGCTTTCTTT
abundance: NA; j_gene: TRBJ2-7; v_gene: TRBV28; d_gene: NA; CDR3aa: CASTVRPGTYEQYF; CDR3nt: TGTGCCAGCACCGTCCGCCCAGGCACCTACGAGCAGTACTTC
abundance: once; j_gene: TRBJ2-5; v_gene: TRBV12-5; d_gene: NA; CDR3aa: CASGLGLLGPSETQYF; CDR3nt: TGTGCTAGTGGTTTGGGGCTACTGGGGCCTTCGGAGACCCAGTACTTC
abundance: once; j_gene: TRBJ2-2; v_gene: TRBV4-3; d_gene: TRBD2; CDR3aa: CASSPLAGGLTGELFF; CDR3nt: TGCGCCAGCAGCCCCCTAGCGGGAGGGCTTACCGGGGAGCTGTTTTTT
abundance: NA; j_gene: TRBJ1-1; v_gene: TRBV5-1; d_gene: TRBD1; CDR3aa: CASSSTGGRTEAFF; CDR3nt: TGCGCCAGCAGCTCGACAGGGGGCCGAACTGAAGCTTTCTTT
abundance: NA; j_gene: TRBJ1-1; v_gene: TRBV7-9; d_gene: NA; CDR3aa: CASSLVGWSTEAFF; CDR3nt: TGTGCCAGCAGCTTAGTGGGGTGGAGCACTGAAGCTTTCTTT
abundance: NA; j_gene: TRBJ2-7; v_gene: TRBV15; d_gene: NA; CDR3aa: CATSSRVFGMYEQYF; CDR3nt: TGTGCCACCAGCAGCAGGGTATTTGGGATGTACGAGCAGTACTTC
abundance: NA; j_gene: TRBJ1-1; v_gene: TRBV2; d_gene: TRBD1; CDR3aa: CASRTDRGRTEAFF; CDR3nt: TGTGCCAGCAGGACTGACAGGGGGCGGACTGAAGCTTTCTTT
abundance: NA; j_gene: TRBJ1-2; v_gene: TRBV10-3; d_gene: NA; CDR3aa: CAIGFGYGYTF; CDR3nt: TGTGCCATCGGGTTCGGCTATGGCTACACCTTC
abundance: NA; j_gene: TRBJ2-1; v_gene: TRBV25-1; d_gene: TRBD1; CDR3aa: CASSATTGGPSIEQFF; CDR3nt: TGTGCCAGCAGTGCTACGACAGGGGGCCCCTCCATTGAGCAGTTCTTC
abundance: NA; j_gene: TRBJ2-1; v_gene: TRBV2; d_gene: TRBD2; CDR3aa: CASSWGLADNEQFF; CDR3nt: TGTGCCAGCAGCTGGGGACTAGCGGACAATGAGCAGTTCTTC
abundance: NA; j_gene: TRBJ2-3; v_gene: TRBV9; d_gene: TRBD2; CDR3aa: CASSPLSGRASDTQYF; CDR3nt: TGTGCCAGCAGCCCCCTTAGCGGGAGGGCCTCAGATACGCAGTATTTT
abundance: NA; j_gene: TRBJ2-3; v_gene: TRBV5-1; d_gene: NA; CDR3aa: CASSLVADTQYF; CDR3nt: TGCGCCAGCAGCTTGGTTGCAGATACGCAGTATTTT
abundance: few; j_gene: TRBJ1-1; v_gene: TRBV28; d_gene: NA; CDR3aa: CASSGDFKAFF; CDR3nt: TGTGCCAGCTCGGGCGATTTTAAGGCTTTCTTT
abundance: NA; j_gene: TRBJ2-7; v_gene: TRBV7-6; d_gene: TRBD1; CDR3aa: CASSPAGGSYEQYF; CDR3nt: TGTGCCAGCAGCCCCGCAGGGGGCTCCTACGAGCAGTACTTC
abundance: NA; j_gene: TRBJ2-1; v_gene: TRBV4-1; d_gene: NA; CDR3aa: CASSQAQRVSSYNEQFF; CDR3nt: TGCGCCAGCAGCCAGGCCCAGCGGGTCAGCTCCTACAATGAGCAGTTCTTC
abundance: NA; j_gene: TRBJ2-1; v_gene: TRBV11-2; d_gene: NA; CDR3aa: CASSLRAGPSSYNEQFF; CDR3nt: TGTGCCAGCAGCTTAAGAGCGGGCCCTAGCTCCTACAATGAGCAGTTCTTC
abundance: NA; j_gene: TRBJ2-1; v_gene: TRBV7-3; d_gene: TRBD2; CDR3aa: CASSYGLAGVDEQFF; CDR3nt: TGTGCCAGCAGCTACGGACTAGCGGGAGTTGATGAGCAGTTCTTC
abundance: NA; j_gene: TRBJ1-1; v_gene: TRBV6-5; d_gene: NA; CDR3aa: CASQLGLNTEAFF; CDR3nt: TGTGCCAGCCAACTGGGCCTGAACACTGAAGCTTTCTTT
abundance: few; j_gene: TRBJ1-2; v_gene: TRBV9; d_gene: NA; CDR3aa: CASTRQSDYGYTF; CDR3nt: TGTGCCAGCACCCGACAGTCGGACTATGGCTACACCTTC
abundance: NA; j_gene: TRBJ1-2; v_gene: TRBV5-5; d_gene: NA; CDR3aa: CASSLQQASLYGYTF; CDR3nt: TGTGCCAGCAGCTTGCAACAGGCTTCGCTCTATGGCTACACCTTC
abundance: NA; j_gene: TRBJ2-4; v_gene: TRBV15; d_gene: NA; CDR3aa: CATSRGGGKNIQYF; CDR3nt: TGTGCCACCAGCAGAGGAGGCGGCAAAAACATTCAGTACTTC
abundance: NA; j_gene: TRBJ2-3; v_gene: TRBV7-9; d_gene: NA; CDR3aa: CASSLGADTQYF; CDR3nt: TGTGCCAGCAGTCTGGGGGCAGATACGCAGTATTTT
abundance: NA; j_gene: TRBJ1-4; v_gene: TRBV28; d_gene: NA; CDR3aa: CASSLQQQNEKLFF; CDR3nt: TGTGCCAGCAGTTTACAGCAGCAGAATGAAAAACTGTTTTTT
abundance: NA; j_gene: TRBJ1-2; v_gene: TRBV2; d_gene: NA; CDR3aa: CARVRGSGGYTF; CDR3nt: TGTGCCAGAGTCCGGGGCTCCGGGGGCTACACCTTC
abundance: NA; j_gene: TRBJ1-1; v_gene: TRBV30; d_gene: NA; CDR3aa: CAWSQARNTEAFF; CDR3nt: TGTGCCTGGAGTCAGGCACGTAACACTGAAGCTTTCTTT
abundance: NA; j_gene: TRBJ2-7; v_gene: TRBV29-1; d_gene: NA; CDR3aa: CSVVKENYEQYF; CDR3nt: TGCAGCGTTGTGAAGGAAAACTACGAGCAGTACTTC
abundance: once; j_gene: TRBJ2-3; v_gene: TRBV11-2; d_gene: NA; CDR3aa: CASSLAQVTDTQYF; CDR3nt: TGTGCCAGCAGCTTAGCCCAGGTCACAGATACGCAGTATTTT
abundance: NA; j_gene: TRBJ2-2; v_gene: TRBV6-4; d_gene: NA; CDR3aa: CASSGSAHTGELFF; CDR3nt: TGTGCCAGCAGTGGCAGCGCCCACACCGGGGAGCTGTTTTTT
abundance: NA; j_gene: TRBJ1-1; v_gene: TRBV14; d_gene: TRBD1; CDR3aa: CASSHDRVGTEAFF; CDR3nt: TGTGCCAGCAGCCATGACAGGGTTGGGACTGAAGCTTTCTTT
abundance: NA; j_gene: TRBJ2-4; v_gene: TRBV4-2; d_gene: TRBD1; CDR3aa: CASSSPGTGRPAKNIQYF; CDR3nt: TGTGCCAGCAGCTCACCCGGGACAGGGCGGCCCGCCAAAAACATTCAGTACTTC
abundance: NA; j_gene: TRBJ2-6; v_gene: TRBV18; d_gene: NA; CDR3aa: CASSPNSGANVLTF; CDR3nt: TGTGCCAGCTCACCTAACTCTGGGGCCAACGTCCTGACTTTC
abundance: once; j_gene: TRBJ2-2; v_gene: TRBV4-2; d_gene: TRBD2; CDR3aa: CASSQEPAGGANTGELFF; CDR3nt: TGTGCCAGCAGCCAAGAACCAGCGGGAGGCGCGAACACCGGGGAGCTGTTTTTT
abundance: medium-sized; j_gene: TRBJ1-1; v_gene: TRBV27; d_gene: NA; CDR3aa: CASSLSRDTEAFF; CDR3nt: TGTGCCAGCAGTTTAAGCAGGGACACTGAAGCTTTCTTT
abundance: NA; j_gene: TRBJ2-1; v_gene: TRBV6-5; d_gene: TRBD2; CDR3aa: CASKSGMAGQFF; CDR3nt: TGTGCCAGCAAGAGCGGGATGGCGGGGCAGTTCTTC
abundance: once; j_gene: TRBJ2-7; v_gene: TRBV7-8; d_gene: NA; CDR3aa: CASSLAKNPTYEQYF; CDR3nt: TGTGCCAGCAGCTTAGCGAAGAACCCCACCTACGAGCAGTACTTC
abundance: NA; j_gene: TRBJ2-7; v_gene: TRBV6-1; d_gene: NA; CDR3aa: CASSERGLGGEQYF; CDR3nt: TGTGCCAGCAGTGAAAGAGGGTTGGGTGGCGAGCAGTACTTC
abundance: once; j_gene: TRBJ1-2; v_gene: TRBV5-4; d_gene: NA; CDR3aa: CASSLNTGQNGYTF; CDR3nt: TGTGCCAGCAGCTTGAATACGGGGCAGAATGGCTACACCTTC
abundance: NA; j_gene: TRBJ1-2; v_gene: TRBV19; d_gene: NA; CDR3aa: CASTLKGSRGYTF; CDR3nt: TGTGCCAGTACCCTGAAAGGGTCGAGAGGCTACACCTTC
abundance: NA; j_gene: TRBJ2-7; v_gene: TRBV18; d_gene: NA; CDR3aa: CASSPPATPTYEQYF; CDR3nt: TGTGCCAGCTCACCACCGGCGACACCTACCTACGAGCAGTACTTC
abundance: NA; j_gene: TRBJ1-1; v_gene: TRBV11-3; d_gene: NA; CDR3aa: CASSMTGNTEAFF; CDR3nt: TGTGCCAGCAGCATGACAGGGAACACTGAAGCTTTCTTT
abundance: NA; j_gene: TRBJ2-4; v_gene: TRBV10-3; d_gene: NA; CDR3aa: CAISESGDYRVIQYF; CDR3nt: TGTGCCATCAGTGAGTCTGGTGACTATAGGGTCATTCAGTACTTC
abundance: NA; j_gene: TRBJ2-1; v_gene: TRBV6-5; d_gene: TRBD1; CDR3aa: CASSRPGQGNEQFF; CDR3nt: TGTGCCAGCAGTAGGCCGGGACAGGGCAATGAGCAGTTCTTC
abundance: NA; j_gene: TRBJ2-7; v_gene: TRBV10-3; d_gene: TRBD1; CDR3aa: CAIRNEQGGEQYF; CDR3nt: TGTGCCATCAGGAACGAACAGGGGGGCGAGCAGTACTTC
abundance: NA; j_gene: TRBJ2-3; v_gene: TRBV5-1; d_gene: TRBD2; CDR3aa: CASSLEREADSTDTQYF; CDR3nt: TGCGCCAGCAGCTTGGAACGGGAGGCCGACTCCACAGATACGCAGTATTTT
abundance: NA; j_gene: TRBJ2-2; v_gene: TRBV7-9; d_gene: NA; CDR3aa: CASSFGGAGELFF; CDR3nt: TGTGCCAGCAGCTTCGGGGGAGCCGGGGAGCTGTTTTTT
abundance: NA; j_gene: TRBJ2-3; v_gene: TRBV28; d_gene: TRBD2; CDR3aa: CASSSTSGRWGTDTQYF; CDR3nt: TGTGCCAGCAGTTCGACTAGCGGGAGATGGGGCACAGATACGCAGTATTTT